These T cell receptor beta chains were read from a single sample in a study of T cell repertoires in cytomegalovirus infection. TCRdb reanalysed the reads using MiXCR and keeps one entry per CDR3 protein. The data show hundreds of thousands of distinct CDR3 sequences, less than 40% seen once. These receptors have no identified antigens. Sample: cultured CD8+ T cells from PBMCs, taken from culture after CMV antigen stimulation. The receptors here all came from a human donor in good health (CMV status not recorded). Some clones in this sample may be carry-over from other donors' samples. Both conserved end residues are part of each CDR3. A D gene is named only where the DNA matches it firmly. Not all rows give a size; the values are once, few, many and, for expanded clones, a class.

v_gene	d_gene	j_gene	abundance	CDR3aa	CDR3nt
TRBV19	.	TRBJ1-6	.	CASSLEGQRVNSPLHF	TGTGCCAGTAGCCTGGAGGGTCAGAGGGTGAATTCACCCCTCCACTTT
TRBV20-1	.	TRBJ1-2	.	CSASPDTDYGYTF	TGCAGTGCTAGTCCCGACACCGACTATGGCTACACCTTC
TRBV19	.	TRBJ1-2	few	CASSPAIGHYDGYTF	TGTGCCAGTAGTCCCGCCATAGGCCACTACGATGGCTACACCTTC
TRBV4-1	TRBD1	TRBJ2-7	once	CASSQGQGAGNEQYF	TGCGCCAGCAGCCAGGGTCAGGGGGCTGGCAACGAGCAGTACTTC
TRBV28	.	TRBJ2-2	few	CASSLRGPDTGELFF	TGTGCCAGCAGTTTAAGGGGCCCCGACACCGGGGAGCTGTTTTTT
TRBV5-4	.	TRBJ1-3	.	CATYRVADSGNTIYF	TGTGCCACCTACAGGGTGGCAGACTCTGGAAACACCATATATTTT
TRBV6-2/TRBV6-3	.	TRBJ1-1	.	CASIFWEGETEAFF	TGTGCCAGTATCTTTTGGGAGGGGGAAACTGAAGCTTTCTTT
TRBV27	.	TRBJ2-1	few	CASSLTTPGYNEQFF	TGTGCCAGCAGTTTAACTACCCCGGGGTACAATGAGCAGTTCTTC
TRBV29-1	.	TRBJ2-1	.	CSVARRGGAYNEQFF	TGCAGCGTTGCTAGGCGGGGAGGCGCCTACAATGAGCAGTTCTTC
TRBV9	TRBD1	TRBJ1-2	few	CASSGTGRAIDRGYGYTF	TGTGCCAGCAGCGGCACTGGTAGGGCAATCGACAGGGGCTATGGCTACACCTTC
TRBV19	TRBD1	TRBJ1-2	.	CASTRQGIPWLMGGYTF	TGTGCCAGTACCCGACAGGGAATCCCCTGGCTTATGGGTGGCTACACCTTC
TRBV27	.	TRBJ1-5	many	CASSPGRYQPQHF	TGTGCCAGCAGCCCCGGCCGGTATCAGCCCCAGCATTTT
TRBV5-1	.	TRBJ1-2	once	CASSLSAGQIYGYTF	TGCGCCAGCAGCTTATCGGCGGGGCAGATCTATGGCTACACCTTC
TRBV10-3	.	TRBJ2-7	few	CATLGAYEQYF	TGTGCCACCCTGGGGGCCTACGAGCAGTACTTC
TRBV7-2	.	TRBJ1-3	few	CASSLAKRIGGNTIYF	TGTGCCAGCAGCTTAGCGAAGAGGATTGGAGGAAACACCATATATTTT
TRBV27	.	TRBJ2-7	.	CASTLVGGKLMYEQYF	TGTGCCAGCACCCTGGTAGGGGGTAAGCTAATGTACGAGCAGTACTTC
TRBV7-6	TRBD2	TRBJ2-2	.	CASSLARSGGYTGELFF	TGTGCCAGCAGCTTAGCGCGTAGCGGGGGTTACACCGGGGAGCTGTTTTTT
TRBV2	.	TRBJ1-1	.	CASRGRRQAFF	TGTGCCAGCAGGGGCCGGCGGCAAGCTTTCTTT
TRBV27	TRBD1	TRBJ2-2	few	CASSSDRGEGPTELFF	TGTGCCAGCAGTTCGGACAGGGGTGAGGGTCCGACCGAGCTGTTTTTT
TRBV3-1	TRBD2	TRBJ2-1	once	CASSSTSGGSYNEQFF	TGTGCCAGCAGTTCCACTAGCGGGGGCTCCTACAATGAGCAGTTCTTC
TRBV6-1	.	TRBJ1-2	many	CASSEVSLRDTSPYGYTF	TGTGCCAGCAGTGAAGTGTCTCTACGGGACACCTCACCTTATGGCTACACCTTC
TRBV4-1	.	TRBJ1-2	few	CASSQAIAGTNYGYTF	TGCGCCAGCAGCCAAGCGATAGCAGGGACTAACTATGGCTACACCTTC
TRBV5-4	TRBD2	TRBJ2-1	few	CASSPAGLAGENEQFF	TGTGCCAGCAGCCCCGCGGGACTAGCGGGGGAGAATGAGCAGTTCTTC
TRBV28	.	TRBJ2-4	.	CASSLWGGPLGHIQYF	TGTGCCAGCAGTTTATGGGGGGGGCCCTTGGGGCACATTCAGTACTTC
TRBV10-3	.	TRBJ2-2	.	CAISERDGAAGELFF	TGTGCCATCAGTGAGCGCGATGGTGCGGCCGGGGAGCTGTTTTTT
TRBV25-1	.	TRBJ1-1	.	CASSDYSYYEAFF	TGTGCCAGCAGTGACTACAGTTACTATGAAGCTTTCTTT
TRBV11-2	.	TRBJ1-6	.	CASTLPRGPLHF	TGTGCCAGCACCCTTCCGCGGGGCCCCCTCCACTTT
TRBV27	.	TRBJ2-7	.	CASSALAGGAGYEQYF	TGTGCCAGCAGTGCCCTTGCTGGGGGCGCCGGCTACGAGCAGTACTTC
TRBV19	.	TRBJ2-5	.	CASSIDGGLETQYF	TGTGCCAGTAGTATAGACGGGGGGCTGGAGACCCAGTACTTC
TRBV24-1	.	TRBJ2-3	once	CATSPSEQDTQYF	TGTGCCACCAGCCCGTCCGAGCAAGATACGCAGTATTTT
TRBV7-3	.	TRBJ2-1	few	CASSRNLAYEQFF	TGTGCCAGCAGCCGTAATTTAGCGTATGAGCAGTTCTTC
TRBV12-3/TRBV12-4	TRBD2	TRBJ2-5	many	CASSTLAGAKETQYF	TGTGCCAGCAGCACACTAGCGGGGGCCAAAGAGACCCAGTACTTC
TRBV6-6	TRBD2	TRBJ2-1	few	CASSALTPSGGPYNEQFF	TGTGCCAGCAGTGCCCTTACCCCGAGCGGGGGGCCCTACAATGAGCAGTTCTTC
TRBV6-2/TRBV6-3	.	TRBJ1-5	.	CASSLTRGGGNQPQHF	TGTGCCAGCAGTCTCACAAGGGGTGGCGGCAATCAGCCCCAGCATTTT
TRBV7-6	TRBD2	TRBJ2-3	.	CASSSAGGTTDTQYF	TGTGCCAGCAGCTCAGCGGGGGGCACCACAGATACGCAGTATTTT
TRBV12-3/TRBV12-4	.	TRBJ1-2	.	CASSSSKNGYTF	TGTGCCAGCAGCTCTAGCAAAAATGGCTACACCTTC